This TCR beta chain is drawn from a study of tumor-infiltrating lymphocytes in localized non-small cell lung cancer (dated by TCRdb to 2020 to 2023). About the study as a whole: The cohort covered several histologies, both smokers and never-smokers, and patients whose samples were collected after neoadjuvant chemotherapy. A total of 45 to 65 patients were included in the paired tumor versus uninvolved lung comparison of immunoSEQ T-cell fraction. Flow cytometry, multiplex immunofluorescence, RNA-seq, exome sequencing and proteomics were applied to the same patients as TCR sequencing, which was one of several integrated assays. In total, the ICON cohort was made up of over a hundred surgical patients who had localized non-small cell lung cancer and whose tumors were resected. Resected tumor tissue and uninvolved lung tissue described as non-adjacent to the tumor were contributed by each patient, with both tissues obtained from the same patient.

Concerning this clone: Which antigen it targets is not known. The input lacks base qualities; no much larger clone sits a single base away.

Patient enrollment in ICON started in the first half of 2016, and the final patient was enrolled in 2018. Fresh tumor and matched uninvolved tissue for in-depth immune analyses, including TCR sequencing, were collected from a subcohort of around 80 patients. DNA isolated from bulk tissue, without cell sorting, was used for TCR sequencing. Sequences DFQATT (CDR1) and SNEGSKA (CDR2) are obtained from the germline V gene (reference sequence). The CDR3 sequence holds 11 residues, the cysteine and phenylalanine included. Only the CDR3 region is kept as DNA, spanning 33 bases read in frame from base 1. Trimming takes 0 bases from V and 5 bases from J, and the germline ends sit 4 bases apart. Findings and caveats that apply to the study as a whole: Consistent with immunofluorescence CD3 counts, TCRbeta sequencing supported greater T cell infiltration in tumors than in uninvolved lung tissue. Assay coverage differed among patients according to how much tissue was available, so only a subset of the cohort had TCR sequencing. The TCR-derived T-cell fraction showed no difference between the flow cytometry-defined immunotypes IM1 (good prognosis) and IM2 (poor prognosis). Because different pieces of the same tissue were used for different assays, technical variation could not be separated from intratumor heterogeneity.

The T-cell fraction in tumor and uninvolved lung tissue was provided by TCR sequencing with the immunoSEQ assay. The study's processing was this. For survival analysis, patients were divided into high (upper tertile) and low (lower two tertiles) T-cell fraction groups, which were compared by log-rank test. A signed-rank test was used to check for differences in T-cell fraction between paired tumor and uninvolved lung. Sourced from immuneACCESS, this table was stored by TCRdb with only in-frame sequences that have V and J called. A share of the clones is absent; for the studies checked, an unresolved V gene accounts for under half, and the remainder has no known explanation. V and J calls and clone size are given by that table; D and trimming were obtained from the DNA. The sample table lists just under 5,000 clones, roughly 95% of them with a count of one. 3.1% of the sample goes to the ten largest clones.

The sequenced sample consisted of uninvolved lung tissue not adjacent to the tumor. The rearrangement joined TRBV20-1 to TRBJ2-5; the D gene cannot be named for sure. The receptor was derived from a human donor with non-small cell lung cancer. In nucleotides, the sequence is TGCAGTGCTAGAGATCGTGAGACCCAGTACTTC. This yields the protein CSARDRETQYF.